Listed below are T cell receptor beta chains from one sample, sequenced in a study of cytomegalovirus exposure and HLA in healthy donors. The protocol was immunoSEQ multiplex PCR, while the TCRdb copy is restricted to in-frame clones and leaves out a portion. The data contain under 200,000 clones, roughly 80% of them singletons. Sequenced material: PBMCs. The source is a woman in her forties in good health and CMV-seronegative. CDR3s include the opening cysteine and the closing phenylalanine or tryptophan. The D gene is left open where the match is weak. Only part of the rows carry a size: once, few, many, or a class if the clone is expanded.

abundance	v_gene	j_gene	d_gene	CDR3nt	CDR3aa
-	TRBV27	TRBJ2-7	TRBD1	TGTGCCAGCAGACCCGGGACAGGGGTCTACGAGCAGTACTTC	CASRPGTGVYEQYF
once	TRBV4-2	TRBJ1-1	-	TGTGCCAGCAGCCAAGATCAGTTTTCACAGGGCTACACTGAAGCTTTCTTT	CASSQDQFSQGYTEAFF
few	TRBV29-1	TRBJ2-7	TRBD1	TGCAGCGTTGAAGGACAGGGGGTTGACGAGCAGTACTTC	CSVEGQGVDEQYF
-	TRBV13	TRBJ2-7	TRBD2	TGTGCCAGCAGCCTACCCGGGCGGGGGGGGAACTCCTACGAGCAGTACTTC	CASSLPGRGGNSYEQYF
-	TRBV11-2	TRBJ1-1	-	TGTGCCAGCAGCTCCCCGGCGGGGGAGAACACTGAAGCTTTCTTT	CASSSPAGENTEAFF
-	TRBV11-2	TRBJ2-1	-	TGTGCCAGCGCCGTCCGGGACGGGGGAGTCAATGAGCAGTTCTTC	CASAVRDGGVNEQFF
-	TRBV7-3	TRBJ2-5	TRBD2	TGTGCCAGCAGCTTAACAGGGGAGGGCCAAGAGACCCAGTACTTC	CASSLTGEGQETQYF
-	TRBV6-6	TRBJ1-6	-	TGTGCCAGCAGTTACGACAGAAATTCACCCCTCCACTTT	CASSYDRNSPLHF
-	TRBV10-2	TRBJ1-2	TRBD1	TGCGCCAGCCAAATAACAGGGGGGATGAAAGGCTACACCTTC	CASQITGGMKGYTF
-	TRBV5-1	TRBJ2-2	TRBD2	TGCGCCAGCAGCTTGGGGGCCGGGGGGACGAACACCGGGGAGCTGTTTTTT	CASSLGAGGTNTGELFF
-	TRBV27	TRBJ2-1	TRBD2	TGTGCCAGCAGTTTATCACCCCGGGGAGGGGAGCAGTTCTTC	CASSLSPRGGEQFF
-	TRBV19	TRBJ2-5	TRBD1	TGTGCCAGTAGACCCCTGGGACAGGGGGAGGAGACCCAGTACTTC	CASRPLGQGEETQYF
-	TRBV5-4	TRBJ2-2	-	TGTGCCAGCAGCTTCACAGGGTCCAACACCGGGGAGCTGTTTTTT	CASSFTGSNTGELFF
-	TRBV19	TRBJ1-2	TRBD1	TGTGCCAGCACCCCTACAGGGGGCACTTACTATGGCTACACCTTC	CASTPTGGTYYGYTF
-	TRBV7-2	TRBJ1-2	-	TGTGCCAGCAGCTCGACAGGCATCGGACGTAACTATGGCTACACCTTC	CASSSTGIGRNYGYTF
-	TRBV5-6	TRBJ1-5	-	TGTGCCAGCAGCTTGGGGGGGGTCAATCAGCCCCAGCATTTT	CASSLGGVNQPQHF
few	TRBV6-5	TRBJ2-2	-	TGTGCCAGCAGTTCCATTAGACAGTCCCCAGGGGAGCTGTTTTTT	CASSSIRQSPGELFF
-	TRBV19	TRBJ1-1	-	TGTGCCAGTAGGATCCAATGGGTCAGGGACACTGAAGCTTTCTTT	CASRIQWVRDTEAFF
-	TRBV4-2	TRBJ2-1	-	TGTGCCAGCAGCCAAGATCTAGCTAGGGATGAGCAGTTCTTC	CASSQDLARDEQFF
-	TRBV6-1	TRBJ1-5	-	TGTGCCAGCAGTGAAGATTGGGGAGATCAGCCCCAGCATTTT	CASSEDWGDQPQHF
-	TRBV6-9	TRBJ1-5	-	TGTGCCAGCAGTTCCCAAAATCAGCCCCAGCATTTT	CASSSQNQPQHF
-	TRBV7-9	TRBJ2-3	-	TGTTCCAGCAGCTCGTTGCCCTACGACAGCAGTGCAGATACGCAGTATTTT	CSSSSLPYDSSADTQYF
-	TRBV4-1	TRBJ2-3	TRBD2	TGCGCCAGCAGCCAAGCCCCCCTGCGGGAGGTGAAAGATACGCAGTATTTT	CASSQAPLREVKDTQYF